This T cell receptor (beta chain) was found in a study of blood T cells in healthy people across ages (dated by TCRdb to between 2014 and 2017). About the investigation overall: In model experiments, template switching captured roughly one uniquely barcoded TCR beta cDNA molecule for every two T cells. Using deep sequencing normalized with unique cDNA molecular identifiers, the study measured how TCR beta repertoire diversity changes with age. The donors were divided into four age groups: young (average approximately 17 years), middle-aged (about 40), aged (approximately 62) and long-lived (around 80). To avoid experimental bias, donors of different ages were distributed randomly across sequencing lanes. For two donors (one aged 18 to 30 and one aged 80 or older), the study analyzed two additional independent replicas of 1 million unique cDNA reads from the same blood draw. Here is what the overall study found, with its caveats: Estimates of total diversity based on one million sequenced T cells were regarded as lower bounds and as underestimates. Because profiling used bulk unsorted PBMCs, naive and antigen-experienced compartments could not be compared conclusively. Because the CMV infection status of the donors was unknown, age-related changes in expanded clonotypes may potentially have been confounded. The long-lived group showed more naive CD4+ T cells, fewer expanded clones and increased TCR diversity than the aged group, suggesting age selection. There was a strong correlation between observed TCR beta diversity and the percentage of naive T cells measured by flow cytometry. Observed TCR beta diversity per million T cells fell roughly linearly with age, and a significant reduction was already apparent by age around 40.

Systemically healthy Caucasian individuals from Russia, 39 in total and aged about 6 to 100 years, were included as donors. Each donor gave around 9.9 milliliters of peripheral blood, collected into EDTA-treated Vacutainer tubes. PBMCs were isolated by Ficoll-Paque density-gradient centrifugation, with at least 7 million obtained per sample. Trizol reagent was used to extract total RNA from the PBMCs, yielding at least 6 micrograms per sample. For every donor, an aliquot of PBMCs went through flow cytometry to measure the percentages of naive CD45RAhigh/CD27high T cells. Based on the germline V gene, the CDR1 and CDR2 sequences are SGHTA and FQGNSA. Its CDR3 holds 16 amino acids, cysteine through phenylalanine. The retained sequence is limited to the CDR3, 48 bases, with the frame set at the first base. Trimming takes 4 bases off V and 5 bases off J; junction bases not matched to a gene: 11. As for this clonotype: It has no known antigen specificity. No quality values exist for individual bases; no much larger clone is one base distant.

The library came from 5' RACE. TCRdb records Illumina HiSeq 2500 as the sequencer. A second 7 to 11 cycle PCR used a sample-barcoded 5' primer and a J-beta primer mix. A unique molecular identifier was introduced onto each TCR beta cDNA molecule by a template-switch 5' adaptor carrying 12 random nucleotides. Each sample yielded at least 2.5 million CDR3-containing paired-end reads. The Mint cDNA synthesis kit, primed by a TRBC-specific oligonucleotide, was used to synthesize first-strand cDNA from all RNA. Following uracil-DNA glycosylase treatment, a first 18-cycle PCR with universal primers M1SS and BC2_uni_R was performed on all cDNA. For the original study's pipeline: Normalization of each sample was performed by random selection of 1 million high-quality reads, each carrying a distinct molecular identifier. Instead of being binned into consensus sequences, reads that shared molecular identifiers were thrown out. MiTCR, run with a Q25 quality threshold and the strictest error-elimination algorithm, handled CDR3 identification, clonotype clustering and error correction. Lower-bound total TCR beta diversity was estimated with a nonparametric unseen species model using Euler transformation. TCRdb cleaned the public reads at Q25 with fastp, built clones with MiXCR and kept in-frame beta chains. Under each unique CDR3 protein, matching rows form one entry showing the most common genes and DNA. These V and J calls originate from TCRdb's pipeline instead of the authors' own analysis. This sample gives roughly 680,000 distinct CDR3 sequences in total; around 49% of them show up just once. The ten most abundant clones make up roughly 30% of the sample.

This receptor chain uses TRBV7-2 and TRBJ2-5, with TRBD1 matching 9 junction bases. This sequence originates from a woman in her fifties or sixties in good health. Sequencing was performed on blood. The CDR3 in this case is CASSYNSGQGGETQYF. The DNA sequence reads TGTGCCAGCAGCTATAACTCGGGACAGGGAGGGGAGACCCAGTACTTC.